This is a list of T cell receptor beta chains from one sample in a study of blood T cell repertoires in COVID-19. The assay was immunoSEQ multiplex PCR, and TCRdb's table has in-frame clones only and misses some. The sample contains about 390,000 clones, around 87% of which appear only once. The sequenced sample was peripheral blood. These receptors all stem from a woman aged 60-75 years with COVID-19, enrolled during active disease. Both conserved end residues are part of each CDR3. Fields, in order: V gene, J gene, clone size, D gene, CDR3 DNA, CDR3 protein. A D gene is named only where the DNA matches it firmly. Some rows have no size entry. The others give once, few or many, or a class for an expanded clone.

TRBV18	TRBJ1-1	NA	TRBD1	TGTGCCAGCTCACCAAGGGACAGAACGAACACTGAAGCTTTCTTT	CASSPRDRTNTEAFF
TRBV7-2	TRBJ1-2	NA	NA	TGTGCCAGCAGCTTAGCCGCCAGGGCTGAAGGCTACACCTTC	CASSLAARAEGYTF
TRBV6-1	TRBJ2-5	NA	TRBD1	TGTGCCAGCAGTGAATTGTCAGGGGGCGTCAAGACCCAGTACTTC	CASSELSGGVKTQYF
TRBV25-1	TRBJ1-5	NA	NA	TGTGCCAGCAGTGAATCAAGACAGGGCAATCAGCCCCAGCATTTT	CASSESRQGNQPQHF
TRBV11-2	TRBJ2-6	NA	NA	TGTGCCAGCAGCTTAGATTGGGAGGACGTCCTGACTTTC	CASSLDWEDVLTF
TRBV9	TRBJ1-2	NA	NA	TGTGCCAGCAGCGCCAGGGGTGGCTACACCTTC	CASSARGGYTF
TRBV7-2	TRBJ2-7	NA	TRBD2	TGTGCCAGCAGCTACGCTGCGGGGGGGTACGAGCAGTACTTC	CASSYAAGGYEQYF
TRBV5-1	TRBJ2-2	NA	TRBD1	TGCGCCAGCAGCTTAAGGACAGGGAACACCGGGGAGCTGTTTTTT	CASSLRTGNTGELFF
TRBV7-9	TRBJ1-5	NA	NA	TGTGCCAGCAGCTTACAGGGCCAAGAGCCCCAGCATTTT	CASSLQGQEPQHF
TRBV30	TRBJ1-4	NA	NA	TGTGCCTGGAGGTTGGGCGAAAAACTGTTTTTT	CAWRLGEKLFF
TRBV19	TRBJ1-2	once	NA	TGTGCCACTGCCAGTTGGAACTATGGCTACACCTTC	CATASWNYGYTF
TRBV9	TRBJ1-5	NA	TRBD1	TGTGCCAGCAGCCTCGACGGGACAGGGCAAGATCAGCCCCAGCATTTT	CASSLDGTGQDQPQHF
TRBV4-1	TRBJ2-7	NA	NA	TGCGCCAGCAGCCAATATCCTCCTAGGTCCACAACCTCCTACGAGCAGTACTTC	CASSQYPPRSTTSYEQYF
TRBV5-1	TRBJ1-5	NA	TRBD1	TGCGCCAGCAGCTTGGAACAGGGGAGGAATCAGCCCCAGCATTTT	CASSLEQGRNQPQHF
TRBV28	TRBJ2-3	NA	NA	TGTGCCAGCAGTTTCGTGGCTGCCGTGCCAGATACGCAGTATTTT	CASSFVAAVPDTQYF
TRBV7-9	TRBJ2-1	NA	NA	TGTGCCAGCAGCTTAATCTATGAGCAGTTCTTC	CASSLIYEQFF
TRBV18	TRBJ2-5	NA	TRBD2	TGTGCCAGCTCTCCAGGACTAGCGGGGGTGTCAGAGACCCAGTACTTC	CASSPGLAGVSETQYF
TRBV5-1	TRBJ2-7	NA	TRBD1	TGCGCCAGCAGCCCACAGGGGACACCGATCGAGCAGTACTTC	CASSPQGTPIEQYF
TRBV2	TRBJ1-4	NA	NA	TGTGCCAGCAGTCGTCGGGATCTTAATGAAAAACTGTTTTTT	CASSRRDLNEKLFF
TRBV6-1	TRBJ2-7	NA	TRBD1	TGTGCCAGCAGTGAAGGGACAGGGGCGGCCTACGAGCAGTACTTC	CASSEGTGAAYEQYF
TRBV25-1	TRBJ1-2	NA	NA	TGTGCCAGCAGTGATCTAGGAGGAGGCGCGGGTGGCTACACCTTC	CASSDLGGGAGGYTF
TRBV7-2	TRBJ1-6	NA	NA	TGTGCCAGCAGCCTACAGGGAACGTATAATTCACCCCTCCACTTT	CASSLQGTYNSPLHF